The 10 T cell receptor beta chains below come from one sample, sequenced in a study of blood T cell repertoires in COVID-19. The method was immunoSEQ multiplex PCR; TCRdb's version includes in-frame clones alone and lacks a portion of them. The data contain a few hundred thousand clones, about 82% of them singletons. Material for sequencing was peripheral blood. The receptor set was obtained from an elderly man with acute or convalescent COVID-19.

The rearrangement joins TRBV7-8 to TRBJ1-2; possible D gene TRBD1, 5 bases. Germline V gene lookup returns CDR1 SGHVS and CDR2 FQNEAQ. The CDR3 is 17 amino acids. The germline V and J ends were trimmed by 5 bases and 3 bases, with 22 bases remaining between them. The CDR3 DNA reads as TGTGCCAGCAGCCCCGTTCTAATCGGGGGAAATGACTATGGCTACACCTTC. Amino acids: CASSPVLIGGNDYGYTF.

This clone was counted a few times. The chain uses TRBV25-1 and TRBJ1-1; TRBD1 might be the D (6 bases). Trimming stripped 6 bases from V and 11 bases from J, with 13 bases between. Germline values: CDR1 MGHDK, CDR2 SYGVNS. This CDR3 has 11 residues. CDR3: CASSQGLGAFF. CDR3 DNA sequence: TGTGCCAGCAGCCAGGGGTTGGGGGCTTTCTTT. The variable domain in full, completed from reference TRBV25-1 and TRBJ1-1, reads EADIYQTPRYLVIGTGKKITLECSQTMGHDKMYWYQQDPGMELHLIHYSYGVNSTEKGDLSSESTVSRIRTEHFPLTLESARPSHTSQYLCASSQGLGAFFGQGTRLTVV.

The chain recombines TRBV7-2 with TRBJ1-5; 10 nucleotides agree with TRBD1. The CDR3 loop spans 15 amino acids. CDR1 SGHTA and CDR2 FQGNSA come from the germline V gene. The V segment lost 1 base and the J segment 4 bases; nucleotides outside the gene matches: 1. In DNA form, the CDR3 reads TGTGCCAGCAGCTTAGGACAGGGGGCGAATCAGCCCCAGCATTTT. Translating it yields CASSLGQGANQPQHF.

V is TRBV14 and J is TRBJ1-6; a possible D gene is TRBD1 (5 bases). V dropped 2 bases and J dropped 10 bases, with 15 bases sitting between them. The germline V gene encodes CDR1 SGHDN and CDR2 FVKESK. There are 15 residues in the CDR3. The DNA for the CDR3 is TGTGCCAGCAGCCAACTGCAGGGAAGTTGGTCACCCCTCCACTTT. Translating it yields CASSQLQGSWSPLHF.

V is TRBV24-1 and J is TRBJ2-1; 12 nucleotides agree with TRBD2. Germline trimming cut 4 bases from V and 5 bases from J; bases unmatched to any gene: 8. There are 17 residues in the CDR3. Germline loops: CDR1 KGHDR, CDR2 SFDVKD. The CDR3 sequence: CATSDSALAGGNNEQFF. CDR3 nucleotide sequence: TGTGCCACCAGTGACTCTGCTCTAGCGGGAGGGAACAATGAGCAGTTCTTC.

This clone has only one observation. The rearrangement uses TRBV7-9 and TRBJ1-6; D is uncertain. CDR1 is SEHNR, CDR2 FQNEAQ, per germline (reference sequence). This CDR3 comprises 14 residues. Trimming took 5 bases from V and 1 from J, leaving 6 bases between them. The CDR3 nucleotides read TGTGCCAGCAGCCGCGGATCCTATAATTCACCCCTCCACTTT. Amino acids: CASSRGSYNSPLHF.

Only one count was recorded for this clone. The V and J genes are TRBV6-5 and TRBJ2-7, with TRBD1 matching 7 bases. CDR3 length: 12 amino acids. V lost 6 bases, J lost 2 bases, and 1 base stayed unmatched. The germline gives CDR1 MNHEY, CDR2 SVGAGI. The CDR3 region is CASRGQTYEQYF. The CDR3 coding sequence is TGTGCCAGCAGGGGACAGACCTACGAGCAGTACTTC.

This clone was seen only once. The chain joins TRBV28 to TRBJ2-1; 15 nucleotides line up with TRBD2. The CDR3 runs 20 residues. Germline assignment: CDR1 MDHEN and CDR2 SYDVKM. The V gene end was trimmed by 4 bases and the J gene end by 9 bases; junction bases not matched to a gene: 19. The CDR3 nucleotides read TGTGCCAGCAGTTGGGGCCCGGGACGCGGGACTAGCGGGAGGATCAGTGAGCAGTTCTTC. Its translation is CASSWGPGRGTSGRISEQFF.

This clone appeared once. V and J are TRBV5-1 and TRBJ2-7; weak D call: TRBD1 (6 bases). Germline lookup yields CDR1 SGHRS and CDR2 YFSETQ. There are 15 residues in the CDR3. V lost 7 bases and J 3 bases, leaving 20 bases between the germline ends. CDR3: CASSDNTGSYYEQYF. The CDR3 nucleotides are TGCGCCAGCTCGGACAACACAGGGTCCTACTACGAGCAGTACTTC.

The chain uses TRBV15 and TRBJ1-1; 7 bases line up with TRBD1. With V trimmed by 1 base and J by 1 base, 6 bases remained unmatched. The CDR3 has 16 amino acids. CDR1 is LNHNV, CDR2 YYDKDF, per germline (reference sequence). Here the CDR3 reads CATSRGRGWGNTEAFF. For the CDR3, the DNA is TGTGCCACCAGCAGAGGCAGGGGGTGGGGGAACACTGAAGCTTTCTTT.